This T cell receptor beta chain was sequenced during a study of T cells in Graves' hyperthyroidism and ophthalmopathy. TCR beta CDR3 regions were amplified from RNA. First-round RT-PCR of the TCR CDR3 relied on the HTBI primer set. TCRdb re-analysed the multiplex PCR reads in MiXCR, keeping a single row per CDR3 protein. The sample lists 360,000 or so distinct CDR3 sequences, 15% to 20% seen once, with about 3.5% in the top ten. The study's findings and limits: From stable hyperthyroidism, ophthalmopathy was separated by a 13 V-J model.

Notes on this clonotype: Antigen specificity is unknown.

Newly diagnosed patients aged 18 to 65 had hyperthyroidism of under 2 months' duration. Diagnostic assessment was based on clinical symptoms, serum thyroxine and TRAb, thyroid ultrasound and orbital computed tomography. This clonotype originated in a woman aged 18 to 35 with Graves' hyperthyroidism. Input material: blood.

CDR3 in DNA: TGCGCCAGCAGCTTGGCCAGGGGAGCCGGAAACACTGAAGCTTTCTTT. Protein: CASSLARGAGNTEAFF. The V gene is TRBV5-1, the J gene TRBJ1-1; the D gene is possibly TRBD1 (6 bases). The germline V gene has CDR1 SGHRS and CDR2 YFSETQ. Between the trimmed V and J ends, which lost 0 bases and 2 bases, there was a span of 14 bases. CDR3 length: 16 residues. The whole variable domain, filled in from reference TRBV5-1 and TRBJ1-1, reads KAGVTQTPRYLIKTRGQQVTLSCSPISGHRSVSWYQQTPGQGLQFLFEYFSETQRNKGNFPGRFSGRQFSNSRSEMNVSTLELGDSALYLCASSLARGAGNTEAFFGQGTRLTVV.